This T cell receptor beta chain came from a study of CD8+ T cells in alopecia areata. Study details: Tofacitinib administration to treated patients was oral, at 5 to 10 mg twice daily. Whole-study results and caveats: Sharing of TCRs across patients appeared less clear than in mice, possibly for HLA-related reasons.

For this clone: Its target is not known.

Obtained from alopecia areata patients were lesional scalp punch biopsies along with peripheral blood. RNA extraction and reverse transcription yielded cDNA as sequencing template. TCRdb's copy holds only in-frame clones and misses some; the assay was immunoSEQ multiplex PCR. The data hold 200,000 to 250,000 clones, with less than 80% observed a single time. The CDR3 runs to 14 residues. V was shortened by 4 bases and J by 3 bases, with 13 bases between the two germline ends. CDR1 and CDR2 (germline): SGHRS, YFSETQ. The chain is built from TRBV5-1 and TRBJ1-2; the D gene is possibly TRBD1 (6 bases). Source: CD4+ T cells sorted from blood, taken at week 0. The source is a human donor with alopecia areata. The CDR3 loop is CASSRDKPHYGYTF. Here the CDR3 DNA reads TGCGCCAGCAGCCGGGACAAGCCCCACTATGGCTACACCTTC.